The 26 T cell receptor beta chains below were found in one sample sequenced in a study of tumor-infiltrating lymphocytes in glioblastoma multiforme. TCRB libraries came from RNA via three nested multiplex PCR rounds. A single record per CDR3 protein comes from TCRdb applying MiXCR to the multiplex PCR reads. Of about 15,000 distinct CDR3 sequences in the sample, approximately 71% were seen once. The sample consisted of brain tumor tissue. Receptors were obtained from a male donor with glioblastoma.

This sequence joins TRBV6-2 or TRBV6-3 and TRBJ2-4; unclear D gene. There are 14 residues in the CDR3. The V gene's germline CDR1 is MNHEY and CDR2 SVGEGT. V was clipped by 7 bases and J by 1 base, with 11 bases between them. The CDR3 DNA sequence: TGTGCCAGCACCCAAGGAAGGGCCAAAAACATTCAGTACTTC. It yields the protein CASTQGRAKNIQYF.

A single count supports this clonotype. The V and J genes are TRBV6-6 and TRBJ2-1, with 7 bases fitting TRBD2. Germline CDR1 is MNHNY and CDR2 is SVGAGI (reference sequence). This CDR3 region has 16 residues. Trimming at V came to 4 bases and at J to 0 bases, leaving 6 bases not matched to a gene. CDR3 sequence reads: CASSFLGGSSYNEQFF. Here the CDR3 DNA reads TGTGCCAGCAGTTTCTTGGGGGGGAGCTCCTACAATGAGCAGTTCTTC.

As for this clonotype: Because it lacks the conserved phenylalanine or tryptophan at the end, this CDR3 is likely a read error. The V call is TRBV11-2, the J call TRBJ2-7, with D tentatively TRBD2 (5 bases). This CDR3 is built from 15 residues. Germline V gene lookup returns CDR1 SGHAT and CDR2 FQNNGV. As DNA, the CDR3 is TGTGCTAGCAGCTTCTCTAGCCTGGCACTATACGAGCAGTACTTA. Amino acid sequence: CASSFSSLALYEQYL.

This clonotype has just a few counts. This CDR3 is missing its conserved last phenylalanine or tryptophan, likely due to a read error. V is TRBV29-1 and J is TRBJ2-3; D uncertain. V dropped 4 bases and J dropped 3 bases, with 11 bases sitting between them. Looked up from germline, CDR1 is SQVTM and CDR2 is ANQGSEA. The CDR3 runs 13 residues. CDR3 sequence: CSVVRVVTDTQYS. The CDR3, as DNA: TGCAGCGTTGTCCGGGTTGTGACAGATACGCAGTATTCT.

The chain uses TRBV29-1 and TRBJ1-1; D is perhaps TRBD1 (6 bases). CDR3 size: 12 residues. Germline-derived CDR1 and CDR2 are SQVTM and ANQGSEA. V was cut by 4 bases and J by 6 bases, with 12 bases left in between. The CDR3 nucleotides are TGCAGCGTTGCAGGGGACCGTGCTGAAGCTTTCTTT. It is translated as CSVAGDRAEAFF.

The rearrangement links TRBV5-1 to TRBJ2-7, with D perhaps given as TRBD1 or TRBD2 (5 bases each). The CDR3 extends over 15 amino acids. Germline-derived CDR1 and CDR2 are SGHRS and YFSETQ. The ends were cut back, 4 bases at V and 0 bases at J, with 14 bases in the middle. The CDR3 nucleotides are TGCGCCAGCAGCCTGGGGGACGGAACCTCCTACGAGCAGTACTTC. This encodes CASSLGDGTSYEQYF.

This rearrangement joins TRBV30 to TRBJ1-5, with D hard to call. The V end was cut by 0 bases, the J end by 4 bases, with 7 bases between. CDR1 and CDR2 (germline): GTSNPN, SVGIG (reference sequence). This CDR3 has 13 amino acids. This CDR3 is CAWSVSGNQPQHF. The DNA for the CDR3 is TGTGCCTGGAGTGTATCCGGGAATCAGCCCCAGCATTTT.

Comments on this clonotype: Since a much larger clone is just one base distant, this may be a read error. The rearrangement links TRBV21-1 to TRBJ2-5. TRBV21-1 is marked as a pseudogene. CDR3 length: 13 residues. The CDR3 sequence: CANFFTEQETQYF. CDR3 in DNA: TGTGCCAACTTTTTCACGGAGCAAGAGACCCAGTACTTC.

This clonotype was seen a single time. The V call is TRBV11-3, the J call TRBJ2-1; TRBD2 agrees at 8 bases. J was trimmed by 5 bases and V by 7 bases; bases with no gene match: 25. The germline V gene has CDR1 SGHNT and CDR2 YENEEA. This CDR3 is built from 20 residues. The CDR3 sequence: CASTPGLGSGASGSNNEQFF. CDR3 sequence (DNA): TGTGCCAGCACCCCGGGCTTAGGCTCCGGGGCCAGCGGGAGTAACAATGAGCAGTTCTTC.

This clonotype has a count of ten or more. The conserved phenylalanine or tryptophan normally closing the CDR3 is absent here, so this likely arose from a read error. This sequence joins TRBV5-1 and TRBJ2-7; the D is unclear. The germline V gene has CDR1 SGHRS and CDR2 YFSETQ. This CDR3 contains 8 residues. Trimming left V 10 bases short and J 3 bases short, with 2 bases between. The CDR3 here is CAYYEQYS. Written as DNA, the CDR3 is TGCGCCTACTACGAGCAGTACTCC.

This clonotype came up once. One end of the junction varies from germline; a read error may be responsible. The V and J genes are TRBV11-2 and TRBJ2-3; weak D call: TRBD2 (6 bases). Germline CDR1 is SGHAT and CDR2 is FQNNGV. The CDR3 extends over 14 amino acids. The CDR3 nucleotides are TGCGCCAGCAGCTTACTAGCCGGGGACGATACGCAGTATTTT. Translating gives CASSLLAGDDTQYF.

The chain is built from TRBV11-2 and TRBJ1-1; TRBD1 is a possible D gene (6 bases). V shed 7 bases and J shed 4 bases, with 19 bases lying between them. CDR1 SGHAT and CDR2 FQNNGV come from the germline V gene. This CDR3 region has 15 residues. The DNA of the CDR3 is TGTGCCAGCAACCTAGACCCACAGGGTGTCACTGAAGCTTTCTTT. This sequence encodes CASNLDPQGVTEAFF.

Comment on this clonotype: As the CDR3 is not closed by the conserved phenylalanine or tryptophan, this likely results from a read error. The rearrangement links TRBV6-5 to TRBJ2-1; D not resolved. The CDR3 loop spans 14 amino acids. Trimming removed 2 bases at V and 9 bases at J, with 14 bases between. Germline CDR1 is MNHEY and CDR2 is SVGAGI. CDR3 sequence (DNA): TGTGCCAGCAGTTACGGGCTGGGTTTCGGTGAGCAGTTCTAC. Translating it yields CASSYGLGFGEQFY.

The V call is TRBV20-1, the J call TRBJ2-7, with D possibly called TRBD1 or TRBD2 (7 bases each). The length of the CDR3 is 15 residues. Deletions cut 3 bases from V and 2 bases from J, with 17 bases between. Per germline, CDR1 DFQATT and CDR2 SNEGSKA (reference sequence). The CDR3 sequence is CSASGVAGGAYEQYF. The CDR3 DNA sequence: TGCAGTGCTAGTGGAGTGGCAGGGGGGGCCTACGAGCAGTACTTC.

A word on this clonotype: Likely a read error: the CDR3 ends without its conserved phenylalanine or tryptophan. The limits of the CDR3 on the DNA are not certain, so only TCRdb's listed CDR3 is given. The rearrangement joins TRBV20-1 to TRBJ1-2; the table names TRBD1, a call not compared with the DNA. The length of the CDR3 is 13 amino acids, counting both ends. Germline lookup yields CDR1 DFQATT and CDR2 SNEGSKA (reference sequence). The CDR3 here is CSARDRTGNGHTA.

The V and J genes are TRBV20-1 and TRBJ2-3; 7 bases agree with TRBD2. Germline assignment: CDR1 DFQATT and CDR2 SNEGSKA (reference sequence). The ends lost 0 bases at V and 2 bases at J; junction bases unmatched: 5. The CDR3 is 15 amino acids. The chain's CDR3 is CSARDRGVHTDTQYF. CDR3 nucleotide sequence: TGCAGTGCTAGAGATCGGGGGGTCCACACAGATACGCAGTATTTT.

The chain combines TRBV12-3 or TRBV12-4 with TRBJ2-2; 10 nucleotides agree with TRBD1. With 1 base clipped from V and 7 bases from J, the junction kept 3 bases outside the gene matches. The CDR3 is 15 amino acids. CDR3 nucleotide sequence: TGTGCCAGCAGTTTAGGACAGGGGGCTGTCGGGGAGCTGTTTTTT. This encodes CASSLGQGAVGELFF.

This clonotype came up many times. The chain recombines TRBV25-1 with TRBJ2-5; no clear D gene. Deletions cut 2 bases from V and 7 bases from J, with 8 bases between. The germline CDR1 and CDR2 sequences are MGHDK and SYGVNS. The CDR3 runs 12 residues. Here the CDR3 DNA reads TGTGCCAGCAGTGAAATAATAGGGACCCAGTACTTC. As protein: CASSEIIGTQYF.

The CDR3, as DNA: TGCGCCAGCAGCCAAGATGCGGGGGCTGGGGCCAACGTCCTGACTTTC. It translates to CASSQDAGAGANVLTF. The chain links TRBV4-3 to TRBJ2-6; 7 positions match TRBD2. Losses at the gene ends were 0 bases for V and 2 bases for J; bases not matched to a gene: 1. Germline V CDR1 and CDR2: LGHNA, YSLEER. The CDR3 has 16 residues.

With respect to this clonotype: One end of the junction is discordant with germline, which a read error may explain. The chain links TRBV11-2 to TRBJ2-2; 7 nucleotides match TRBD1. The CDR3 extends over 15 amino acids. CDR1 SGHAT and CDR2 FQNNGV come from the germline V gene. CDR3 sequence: CASSLVQGHAGELLF. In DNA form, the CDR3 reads TGTGCCAGCAGCTTAGTACAGGGGCACGCCGGGGAGCTCCTTTTT.

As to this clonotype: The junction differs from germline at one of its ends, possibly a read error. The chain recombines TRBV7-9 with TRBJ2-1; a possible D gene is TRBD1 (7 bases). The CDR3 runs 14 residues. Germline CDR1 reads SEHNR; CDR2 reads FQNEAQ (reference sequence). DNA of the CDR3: TGTACCAGCAGCTTTTCCAGGGGGGTGGATGAGCAGTTCTTC. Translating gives CTSSFSRGVDEQFF.

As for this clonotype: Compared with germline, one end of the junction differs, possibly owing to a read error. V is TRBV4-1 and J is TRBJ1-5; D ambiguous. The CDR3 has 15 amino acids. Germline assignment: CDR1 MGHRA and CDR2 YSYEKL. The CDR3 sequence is CASSQGRGEHQPLHF. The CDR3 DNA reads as TGCGCCAGTAGCCAAGGTCGAGGAGAGCATCAGCCCCTGCATTTT.

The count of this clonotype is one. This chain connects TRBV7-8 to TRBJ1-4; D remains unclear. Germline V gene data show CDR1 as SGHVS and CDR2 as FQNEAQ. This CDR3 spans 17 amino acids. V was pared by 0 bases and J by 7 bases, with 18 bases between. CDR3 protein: CASSLAGLGVRREKLFF. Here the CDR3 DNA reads TGTGCCAGCAGCTTAGCAGGCCTGGGAGTCCGTCGTGAAAAACTGTTTTTT.

The CDR3 loop is CASSEEQGGPKTQYF. The CDR3 DNA follows: TGTGCCAGCAGTGAAGAGCAGGGAGGTCCTAAGACCCAGTACTTC. The V call is TRBV6-1, the J call TRBJ2-5; tentatively, D is TRBD2 (6 bases). Per the germline V gene, CDR1 is MNHNS and CDR2 is SASEGT. The length of the CDR3 is 15 residues. The V end lost 1 base, the J end lost 6 bases, and 15 bases lay between the germline ends.

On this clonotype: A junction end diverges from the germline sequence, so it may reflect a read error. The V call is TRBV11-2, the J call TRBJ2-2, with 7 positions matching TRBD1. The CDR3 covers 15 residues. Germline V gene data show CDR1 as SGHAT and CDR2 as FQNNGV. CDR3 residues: CDSSLVQGHTGELSF. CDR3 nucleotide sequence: TGTGACAGCAGCTTAGTACAGGGGCACACAGGGGAGCTGTCTTTT.

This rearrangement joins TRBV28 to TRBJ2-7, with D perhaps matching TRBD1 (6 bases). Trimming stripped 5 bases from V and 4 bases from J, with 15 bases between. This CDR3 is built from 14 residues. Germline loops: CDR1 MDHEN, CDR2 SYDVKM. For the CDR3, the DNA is TGTGCCAGCAGTGACAGGAGGTTAGCGTACGAGCAGTACTTC. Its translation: CASSDRRLAYEQYF.